One and the same sample provided the 17 T cell receptor beta chains below, sequenced in a study of T cell clusters in autoimmune cytopenias. Each sample's input was about 270 ng genomic DNA, about 38,000 genome equivalents. TRB rearrangements were amplified by touch-down multiplex PCR with mixed TRB-A/B primers. Using the multiplex PCR reads, TCRdb records one entry per CDR3 protein without DNA. Its listing shows about 8,100 distinct CDR3 sequences. Specimen: peripheral blood. Receptors originate from a human donor with an autoimmune cytopenia or autoimmune hepatitis (not recorded which).

J is TRBJ2-3 and V is TRBV6-5; the D gene TCRdb calls, TRBD2, cannot be checked with no DNA. The CDR3 extends over 14 amino acids. Germline CDR1 reads MNHEY; CDR2 reads SVGAGI. CDR3 amino acids: CASGSGGSTDTQYF.

This clonotype ranks as medium-sized in terms of frequency. This chain links TRBV6-2 or TRBV6-3 with TRBJ2-6; with no DNA, the TCRdb D assignment of TRBD2 cannot be verified. Germline V gene data show CDR1 as MNHEY and CDR2 as SVGEGT. The CDR3 loop spans 14 amino acids. The CDR3: CASTSHSGANVLTF.

The rearrangement joins TRBV6-2 or TRBV6-3 to TRBJ2-1; as DNA is missing, the TRBD2 call by TCRdb cannot be tested. The CDR3 has 14 residues. The germline CDR1 and CDR2 sequences are MNHEY and SVGEGT. This CDR3 is CASSYGGGYNEQFF.

Judged by frequency, this clonotype is medium-sized. V usage is TRBV30 and J usage is TRBJ2-5; absent DNA, TCRdb's TRBD1 call cannot be checked. The germline V gene has CDR1 GTSNPN and CDR2 SVGIG (reference sequence). The CDR3 totals 15 residues. CDR3 loop: CAWSTGTGTQETQYF.

The chain combines TRBV5-4 with TRBJ1-2. The CDR3 is 13 residues long. The germline V gene has CDR1 SGHNT and CDR2 YYREEE (reference sequence). CDR3 sequence: CASSLDGLYGYTF.

The chain links TRBV20-1 to TRBJ2-1; TCRdb outputs TRBD1, but without DNA this stays unchecked. Germline V gene lookup returns CDR1 DFQATT and CDR2 SNEGSKA (reference sequence). The CDR3 runs to 11 residues. CDR3 region: CSASPGYEQFF.

The chain has TRBV9 and TRBJ2-3; TCRdb designates TRBD2, a call that cannot be tested without DNA. The CDR3 runs 15 residues. Germline values: CDR1 SGDLS, CDR2 YYNGEE. CDR3: CASSVASSRANTQYF.

The chain uses TRBV20-1 and TRBJ2-2; TCRdb reports TRBD1, a call that lacks DNA to check it against. Germline CDR1 DFQATT, CDR2 SNEGSKA (reference sequence). The CDR3 spans 15 residues. CDR3 protein: CSARGPGPKAGELFF.

The V and J genes are TRBV18 and TRBJ2-7; TCRdb outputs TRBD2, but without DNA this stays unchecked. Germline CDR1 and CDR2: KGHSH and LQKENI. CDR3 length: 14 residues. The CDR3 reads CASSPGGPSYEQYF.

The V and J genes are TRBV27 and TRBJ1-3; TCRdb selects TRBD1, and the lack of DNA leaves this call unchecked. Germline CDR1 reads MNHEY; CDR2 reads SMNVEV (reference sequence). The CDR3 has 17 amino acids. CDR3 in amino acids: CASSLSTPRGGGNTIYF.

The CDR3 sequence is CASSTYTEAFF. V usage is TRBV27 and J usage is TRBJ1-1. There are 11 residues in the CDR3. Per the germline V gene, CDR1 is MNHEY and CDR2 is SMNVEV (reference sequence).

This chain uses TRBV18 with TRBJ2-7; TCRdb selects TRBD1, and the lack of DNA leaves this call unchecked. From germline, CDR1 is KGHSH and CDR2 LQKENI. CDR3 size: 11 residues. The CDR3 region is CASSQGVEQYF.

This clonotype is identified as medium-sized from frequency. The rearrangement uses TRBV19 and TRBJ1-6. The CDR3 is 13 residues long. The germline V gene has CDR1 LNHDA and CDR2 SQIVND (reference sequence). CDR3 region: CASSTSENSPLHF.

This clonotype is called medium-sized based on its frequency. This chain joins TRBV30 and TRBJ1-2. Germline values: CDR1 GTSNPN, CDR2 SVGIG (reference sequence). The CDR3 sequence is 14 residues long. CDR3 amino acids: CAWSSAQSNYGYTF.

This chain joins TRBV11-2 and TRBJ1-2. The CDR3 consists of 14 residues. Germline-derived CDR1 and CDR2 are SGHAT and FQNNGV. The CDR3 here is CASRPTESYYGYTF.

The chain is built from TRBV12-3 or TRBV12-4 and TRBJ1-1. The CDR3 runs to 11 residues. The CDR3 protein is CASTINTEAFF.

The chain links TRBV12-3 or TRBV12-4 to TRBJ1-3. The CDR3 spans 12 residues. The chain's CDR3 is CASSFPGNTIYF.